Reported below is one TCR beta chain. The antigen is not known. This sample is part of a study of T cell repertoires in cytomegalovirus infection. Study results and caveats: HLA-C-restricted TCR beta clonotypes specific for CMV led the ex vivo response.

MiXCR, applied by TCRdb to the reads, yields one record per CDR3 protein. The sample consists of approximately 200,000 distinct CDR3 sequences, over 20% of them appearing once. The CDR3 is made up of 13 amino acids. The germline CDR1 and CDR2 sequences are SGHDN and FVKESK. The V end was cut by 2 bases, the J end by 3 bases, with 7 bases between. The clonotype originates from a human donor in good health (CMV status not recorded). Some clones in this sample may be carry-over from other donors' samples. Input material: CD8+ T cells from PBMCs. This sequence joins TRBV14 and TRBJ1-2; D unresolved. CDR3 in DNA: TGTGCCAGCAGCCAAAGGGCTCACTATGGCTACACCTTC. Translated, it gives CASSQRAHYGYTF.